The next 4 T cell receptor beta chains were all read from a single sample in a study of T cells in Graves' hyperthyroidism and ophthalmopathy. Researchers took RNA transcripts and amplified the TCR beta CDR3 regions from them. The TCR CDR3 first-round RT-PCR relied on the HTBI primer set. TCRdb reanalysed the multiplex PCR reads using MiXCR and keeps one entry per CDR3 protein. The table shows about 840,000 distinct CDR3 sequences, with 38% occurring only once. Sequencing was performed on blood. These receptors came from a man aged 18 to 29 with Graves' hyperthyroidism.

The V call is TRBV5-1, the J call TRBJ2-7; 9 nucleotides align to TRBD1. This CDR3 spans 17 amino acids. J was trimmed by 0 bases and V by 3 bases; bases with no gene match: 10. Per germline, CDR1 SGHRS and CDR2 YFSETQ. The CDR3 DNA reads as TGCGCCAGCAGCTCCCCTAAGGGGACAGGGTACTCCTACGAGCAGTACTTC. Translating it yields CASSSPKGTGYSYEQYF.

This chain uses TRBV10-3 with TRBJ1-1, with D possibly being TRBD1 (5 bases). This CDR3 is built from 12 residues. Germline V gene data show CDR1 as ENHRY and CDR2 as SYGVKD. Trimming shortened V by 6 bases and J by 7 bases, and 12 bases separated the two germline ends. CDR3 protein: CAIRAGYSEAFF. DNA of the CDR3: TGTGCCATCAGGGCAGGGTACAGTGAAGCTTTCTTT.

The genes are TRBV3-1 and TRBJ1-2; a weak D match, TRBD1 (6 bases). The CDR3 is 13 residues long. Germline loops: CDR1 LGHDT, CDR2 YNNKEL (reference sequence). The ends were cut back, 1 base at V and 7 bases at J, with 10 bases in the middle. CDR3 coding DNA: TGTGCCAGCAGCCAAGTACAGGGCAGTGGCTACACCTTC. Residues: CASSQVQGSGYTF.

The J gene is TRBJ1-1, the V gene TRBV2, with D unresolved. Germline V gives CDR1 SNHLY, CDR2 FYNNEI. V dropped 2 bases and J dropped 1 base, with 8 bases sitting between them. This CDR3 comprises 14 residues. The DNA for the CDR3 is TGTGCCAGCAGTGAAAACATCGAGAACACTGAAGCTTTCTTT. This translates into CASSENIENTEAFF.